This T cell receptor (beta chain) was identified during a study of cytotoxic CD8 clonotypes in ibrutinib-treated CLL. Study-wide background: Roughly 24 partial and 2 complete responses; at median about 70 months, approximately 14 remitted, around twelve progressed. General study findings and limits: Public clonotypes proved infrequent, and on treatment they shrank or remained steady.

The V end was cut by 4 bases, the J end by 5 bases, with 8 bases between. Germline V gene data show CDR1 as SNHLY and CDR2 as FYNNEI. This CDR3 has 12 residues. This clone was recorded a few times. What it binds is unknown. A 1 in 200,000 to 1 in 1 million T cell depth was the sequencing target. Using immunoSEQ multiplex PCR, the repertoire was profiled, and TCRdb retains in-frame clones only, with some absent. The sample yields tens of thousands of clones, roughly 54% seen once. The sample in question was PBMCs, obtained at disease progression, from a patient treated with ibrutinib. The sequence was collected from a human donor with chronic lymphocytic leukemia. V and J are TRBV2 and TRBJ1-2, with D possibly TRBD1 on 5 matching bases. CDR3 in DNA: TGTGCCAGCAGTGGGGGCCCTTATGGCTACACCTTC. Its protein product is CASSGGPYGYTF.